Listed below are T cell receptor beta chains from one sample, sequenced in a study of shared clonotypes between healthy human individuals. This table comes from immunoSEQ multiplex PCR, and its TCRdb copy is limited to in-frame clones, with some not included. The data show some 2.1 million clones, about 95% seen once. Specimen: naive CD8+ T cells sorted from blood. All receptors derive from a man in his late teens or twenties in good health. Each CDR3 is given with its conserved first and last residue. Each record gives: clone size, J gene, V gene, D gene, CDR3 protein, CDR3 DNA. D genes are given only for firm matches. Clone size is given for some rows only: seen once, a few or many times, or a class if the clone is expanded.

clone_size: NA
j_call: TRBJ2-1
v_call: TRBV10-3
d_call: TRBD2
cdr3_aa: CAISVRLAGGSYNEQFF
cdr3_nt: TGTGCCATCAGTGTGCGGCTAGCGGGGGGGTCCTACAATGAGCAGTTCTTC

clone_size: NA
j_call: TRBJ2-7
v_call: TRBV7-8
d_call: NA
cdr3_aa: CASSLGEKYEQYF
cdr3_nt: TGTGCCAGCAGCTTGGGCGAAAAGTACGAGCAGTACTTC

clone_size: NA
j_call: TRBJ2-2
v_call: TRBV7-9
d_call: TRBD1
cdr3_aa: CASSNLQGPSNTGELFF
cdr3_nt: TGTGCCAGCAGCAATTTACAGGGGCCATCGAACACCGGGGAGCTGTTTTTT

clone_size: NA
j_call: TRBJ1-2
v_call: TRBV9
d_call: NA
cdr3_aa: CASSVAETRNYGYTF
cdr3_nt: TGTGCCAGCAGCGTAGCCGAGACCCGGAACTATGGCTACACCTTC

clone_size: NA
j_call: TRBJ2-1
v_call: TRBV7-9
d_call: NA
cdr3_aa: CASSFGSNEQFF
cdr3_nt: TGTGCCAGCAGCTTCGGCTCCAATGAGCAGTTCTTC

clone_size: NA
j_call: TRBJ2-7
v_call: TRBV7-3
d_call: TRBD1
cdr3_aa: CASSPGTGAYEQYF
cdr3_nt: TGTGCCAGCAGCCCTGGGACAGGGGCCTACGAGCAGTACTTC

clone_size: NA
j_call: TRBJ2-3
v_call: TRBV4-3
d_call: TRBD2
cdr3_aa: CASSQDRTSGSTDTQYF
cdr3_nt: TGCGCCAGCAGCCAAGATCGTACTAGCGGGAGCACAGATACGCAGTATTTT

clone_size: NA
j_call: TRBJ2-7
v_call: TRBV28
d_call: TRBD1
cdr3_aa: CASSLQGALYEQYF
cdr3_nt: TGTGCCAGCAGTTTGCAGGGGGCTCTATACGAGCAGTACTTC

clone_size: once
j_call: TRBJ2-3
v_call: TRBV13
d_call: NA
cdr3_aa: CASSFPFQRDTDTQYF
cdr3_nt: TGTGCCAGCAGCTTCCCGTTCCAGCGAGACACAGATACGCAGTATTTT

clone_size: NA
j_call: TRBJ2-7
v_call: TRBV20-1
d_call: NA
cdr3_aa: CSALSYEQYF
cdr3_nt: TGCAGTGCCCTTTCTTACGAGCAGTACTTC

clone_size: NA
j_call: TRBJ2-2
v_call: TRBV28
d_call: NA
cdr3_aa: CASSLVGNTGELFF
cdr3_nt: TGTGCCAGCAGTTTAGTGGGAAACACCGGGGAGCTGTTTTTT

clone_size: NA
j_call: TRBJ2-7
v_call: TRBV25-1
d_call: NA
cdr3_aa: CASSEYLTGYEQYF
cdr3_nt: TGTGCCAGCAGTGAATATCTAACAGGGTACGAGCAGTACTTC

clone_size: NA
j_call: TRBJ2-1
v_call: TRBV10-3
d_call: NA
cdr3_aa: CAVGPEGSGEQFF
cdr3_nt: TGTGCCGTAGGCCCGGAGGGGTCCGGTGAGCAGTTCTTC

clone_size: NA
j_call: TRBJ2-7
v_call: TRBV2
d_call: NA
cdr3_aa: CASSANYGGYEQYF
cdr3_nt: TGTGCCAGCAGTGCCAATTATGGGGGGTACGAGCAGTACTTC

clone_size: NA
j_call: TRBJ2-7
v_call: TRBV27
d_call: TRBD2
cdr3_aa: CASSWGLLYEQYF
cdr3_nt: TGTGCCAGCAGTTGGGGACTACTCTACGAGCAGTACTTC

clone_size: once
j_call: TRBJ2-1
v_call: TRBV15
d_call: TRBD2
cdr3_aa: CATSSPTGLAVQTSYNEQFF
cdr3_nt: TGTGCCACCAGCAGTCCAACGGGACTAGCGGTACAAACCTCCTACAATGAGCAGTTCTTC

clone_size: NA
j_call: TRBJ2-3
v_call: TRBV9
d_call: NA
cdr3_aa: CASSPPWGEADTQYF
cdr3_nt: TGTGCCAGCAGCCCCCCTTGGGGAGAGGCAGATACGCAGTATTTT

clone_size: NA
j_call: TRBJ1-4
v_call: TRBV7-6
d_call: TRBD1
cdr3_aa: CASSSSDRINEKLFF
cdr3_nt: TGTGCCAGCAGCTCCTCGGACAGGATTAATGAAAAACTGTTTTTT